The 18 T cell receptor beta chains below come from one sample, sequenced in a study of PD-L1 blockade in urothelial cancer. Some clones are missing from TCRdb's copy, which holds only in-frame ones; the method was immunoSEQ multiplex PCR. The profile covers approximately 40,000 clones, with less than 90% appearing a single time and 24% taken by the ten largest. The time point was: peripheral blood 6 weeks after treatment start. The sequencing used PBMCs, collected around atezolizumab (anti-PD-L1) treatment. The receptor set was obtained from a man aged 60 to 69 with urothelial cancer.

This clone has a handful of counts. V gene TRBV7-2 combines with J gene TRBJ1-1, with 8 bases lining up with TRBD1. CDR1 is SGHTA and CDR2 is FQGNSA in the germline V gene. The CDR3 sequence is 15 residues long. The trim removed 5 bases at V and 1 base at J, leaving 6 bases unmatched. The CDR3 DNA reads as TGTGCCAGCAGCCTCCCTCAGGGGGCGAACACTGAAGCTTTCTTT. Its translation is CASSLPQGANTEAFF.

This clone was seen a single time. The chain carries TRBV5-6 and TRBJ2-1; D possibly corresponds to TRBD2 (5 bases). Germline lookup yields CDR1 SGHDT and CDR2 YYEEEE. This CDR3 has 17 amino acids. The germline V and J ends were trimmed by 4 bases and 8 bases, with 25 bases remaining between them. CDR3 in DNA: TGTGCCAGCAGCGCCATGATATTAGTTCGGGGTGGGGATGAGCAGTTCTTC. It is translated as CASSAMILVRGGDEQFF.

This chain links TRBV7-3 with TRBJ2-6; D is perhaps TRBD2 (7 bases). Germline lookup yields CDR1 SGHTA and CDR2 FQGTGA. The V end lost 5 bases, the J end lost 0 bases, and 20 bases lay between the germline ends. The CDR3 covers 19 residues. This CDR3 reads CASSTQGAGASSGANVLTF. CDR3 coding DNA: TGTGCCAGCAGCACCCAAGGGGCGGGGGCGAGCTCTGGGGCCAACGTCCTGACTTTC.

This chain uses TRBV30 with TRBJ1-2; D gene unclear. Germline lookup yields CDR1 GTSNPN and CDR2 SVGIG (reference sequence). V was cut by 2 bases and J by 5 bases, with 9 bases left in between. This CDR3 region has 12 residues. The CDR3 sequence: CAWSTERYGYTF. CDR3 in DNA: TGTGCCTGGAGTACAGAGAGATATGGCTACACCTTC.

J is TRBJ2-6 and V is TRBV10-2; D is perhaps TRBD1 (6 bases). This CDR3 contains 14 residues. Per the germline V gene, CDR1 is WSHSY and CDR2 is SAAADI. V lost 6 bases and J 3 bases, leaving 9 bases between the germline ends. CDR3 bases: TGCGCCAGCAGACAGGGTGGTGGGGCCAACGTCCTGACTTTC. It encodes CASRQGGGANVLTF.

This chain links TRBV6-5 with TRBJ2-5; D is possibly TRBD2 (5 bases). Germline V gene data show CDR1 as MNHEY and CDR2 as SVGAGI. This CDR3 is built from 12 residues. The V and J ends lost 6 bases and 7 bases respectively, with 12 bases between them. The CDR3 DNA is TGTGCCAGCAGCGTATTGGCGGGGACCCAGTACTTC. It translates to CASSVLAGTQYF.

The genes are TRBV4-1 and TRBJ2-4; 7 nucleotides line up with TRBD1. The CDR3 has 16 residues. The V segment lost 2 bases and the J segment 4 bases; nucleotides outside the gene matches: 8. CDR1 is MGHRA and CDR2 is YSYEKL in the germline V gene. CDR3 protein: CASSQNPGTEKNIQYF. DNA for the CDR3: TGCGCCAGCAGCCAAAACCCAGGGACAGAAAAAAACATTCAGTACTTC.

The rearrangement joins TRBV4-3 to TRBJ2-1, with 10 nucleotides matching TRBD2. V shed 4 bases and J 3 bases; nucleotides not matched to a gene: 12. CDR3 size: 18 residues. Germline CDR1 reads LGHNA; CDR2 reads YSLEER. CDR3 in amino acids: CASSPRGSGGARYNEQFF. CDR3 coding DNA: TGCGCCAGCAGCCCCCGAGGGAGCGGGGGGGCGCGCTACAATGAGCAGTTCTTC.

The CDR3 sequence: CASSSGGLVRNVEQFF. For the CDR3, the DNA is TGTGCCAGCAGTTCGGGAGGACTAGTTAGGAATGTTGAGCAGTTCTTC. The V gene is TRBV6-5, the J gene TRBJ2-1; 7 nucleotides line up with TRBD2. The CDR3 is made up of 16 amino acids. From germline, CDR1 is MNHEY and CDR2 SVGAGI. Trimming at V came to 4 bases and at J to 9 bases, leaving 15 bases not matched to a gene.

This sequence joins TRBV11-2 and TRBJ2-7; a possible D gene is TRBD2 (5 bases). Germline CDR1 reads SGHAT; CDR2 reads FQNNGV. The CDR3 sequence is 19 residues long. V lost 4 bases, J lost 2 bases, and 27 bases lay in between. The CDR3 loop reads CASSYEDWSLRVVTYEQYF. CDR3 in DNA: TGTGCCAGCAGCTATGAGGACTGGAGTCTAAGGGTTGTTACCTACGAGCAGTACTTC. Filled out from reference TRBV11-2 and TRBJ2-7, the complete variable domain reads EAGVAQSPRYKIIEKRQSVAFWCNPISGHATLYWYQQILGQGPKLLIQFQNNGVVDDSQLPKDRFSAERLKGVDSTLKIQPAKLEDSAVYLCASSYEDWSLRVVTYEQYFGPGTRLTVT.

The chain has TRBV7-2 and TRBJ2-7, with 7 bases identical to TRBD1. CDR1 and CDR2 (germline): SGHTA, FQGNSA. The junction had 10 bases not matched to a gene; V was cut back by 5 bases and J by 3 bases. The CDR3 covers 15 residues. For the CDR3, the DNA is TGTGCCAGCAGCATCCTAGGACAGGAGCGCTACGAGCAGTACTTC. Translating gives CASSILGQERYEQYF.

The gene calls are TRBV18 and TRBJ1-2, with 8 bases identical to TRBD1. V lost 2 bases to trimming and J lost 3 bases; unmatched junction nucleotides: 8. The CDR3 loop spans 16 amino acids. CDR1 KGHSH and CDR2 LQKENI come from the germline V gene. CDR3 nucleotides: TGTGCCAGCTCACCAACTCTGACAGGGGAGGACTATGGCTACACCTTC. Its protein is CASSPTLTGEDYGYTF.

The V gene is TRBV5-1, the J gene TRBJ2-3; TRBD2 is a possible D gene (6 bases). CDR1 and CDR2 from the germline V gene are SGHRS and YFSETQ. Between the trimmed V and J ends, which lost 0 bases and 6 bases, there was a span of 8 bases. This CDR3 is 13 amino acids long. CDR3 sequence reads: CASSLVAGDTQYF. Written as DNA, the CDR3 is TGCGCCAGCAGCTTGGTGGCGGGGGATACGCAGTATTTT.

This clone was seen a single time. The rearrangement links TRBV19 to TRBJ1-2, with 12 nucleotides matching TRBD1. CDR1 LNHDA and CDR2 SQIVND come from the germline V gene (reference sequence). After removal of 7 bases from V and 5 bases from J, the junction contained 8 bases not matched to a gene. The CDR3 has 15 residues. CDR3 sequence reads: CASTEGGQGAYGYTF. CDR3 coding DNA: TGTGCCAGTACCGAGGGGGGACAGGGGGCTTATGGCTACACCTTC. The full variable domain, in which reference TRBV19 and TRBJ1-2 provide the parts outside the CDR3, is DGGITQSPKYLFRKEGQNVTLSCEQNLNHDAMYWYRQDPGQGLRLIYYSQIVNDFQKGDIAEGYSVSREKKESFPLTVTSAQKNPTAFYLCASTEGGQGAYGYTFGSGTRLTVV.

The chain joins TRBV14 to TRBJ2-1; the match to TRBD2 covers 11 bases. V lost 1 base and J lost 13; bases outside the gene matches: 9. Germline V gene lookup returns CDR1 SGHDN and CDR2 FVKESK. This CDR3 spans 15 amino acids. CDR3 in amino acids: CASSQGGTSGRFQFF. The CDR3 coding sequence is TGTGCCAGCAGCCAAGGAGGGACTAGCGGCCGGTTTCAGTTCTTC.

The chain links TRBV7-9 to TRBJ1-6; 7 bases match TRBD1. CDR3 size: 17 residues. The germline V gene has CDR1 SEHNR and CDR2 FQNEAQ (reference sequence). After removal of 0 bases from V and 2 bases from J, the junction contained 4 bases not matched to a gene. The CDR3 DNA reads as TGTGCCAGCAGCTTAGCGACAGGGTCAACCTATAATTCACCCCTCCACTTT. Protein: CASSLATGSTYNSPLHF. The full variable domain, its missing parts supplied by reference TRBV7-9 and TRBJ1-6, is DTGVSQNPRHKITKRGQNVTFRCDPISEHNRLYWYRQTLGQGPEFLTYFQNEAQLEKSRLLSDRFSAERPKGSFSTLEIQRTEQGDSAMYLCASSLATGSTYNSPLHFGNGTRLTVT.

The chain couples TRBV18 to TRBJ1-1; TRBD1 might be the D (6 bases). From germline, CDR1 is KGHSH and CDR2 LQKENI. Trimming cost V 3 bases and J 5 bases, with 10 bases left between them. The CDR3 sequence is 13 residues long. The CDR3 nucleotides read TGTGCCAGCTCACCCCACAGGGATACTGAAGCTTTCTTT. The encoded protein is CASSPHRDTEAFF.

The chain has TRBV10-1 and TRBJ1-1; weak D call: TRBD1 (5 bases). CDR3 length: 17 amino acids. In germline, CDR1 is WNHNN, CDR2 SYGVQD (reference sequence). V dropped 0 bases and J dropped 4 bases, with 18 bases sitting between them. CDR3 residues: CASSESSGADGGTEAFF. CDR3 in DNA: TGCGCCAGCAGTGAGTCGAGCGGGGCCGACGGGGGCACTGAAGCTTTCTTT.